The T cell receptor (beta chain) under discussion was sequenced for a study of OX40 agonist ivuxolimab in advanced cancers. Germline-derived CDR1 and CDR2 are SGHRS and YFSETQ. This CDR3 is 19 amino acids long. Trimming at V came to 0 bases and at J to 4 bases, leaving 13 bases not matched to a gene. Profiled with immunoSEQ multiplex PCR; TCRdb holds only in-frame clones, not every one. The profile shows about 80,000 clones, 90% of them singletons. The rearrangement links TRBV5-1 to TRBJ2-3; TRBD2 agrees at 11 bases. Material: CD4+ or CD8+ T cells sorted from blood, obtained in a trial of the OX40 agonist ivuxolimab. This receptor was obtained from an adult with an advanced solid tumor such as melanoma, head and neck, liver or kidney cancer. The CDR3 loop is CASSLVGSSGRTRSDTQYF. CDR3 coding DNA: TGCGCCAGCAGCTTGGTGGGGTCTAGCGGGAGGACTCGATCAGATACGCAGTATTTT.